This T cell receptor beta chain stems from a study of T cell responses to AZD1222 COVID-19 vaccine. Study at large: Combined were second doses at about 4 or about 12 weeks. Overall study findings and caveats: In a largely white British group with more females than males, clonal diversity was possibly underestimated. Two AZD1222 administrations were followed by greater Spike-specific TCR breadth and depth. Baseline serostatus was positive in only a handful of AZD1222 recipients.

Per germline, CDR1 MNHEY and CDR2 SVGEGT. The J segment lost 5 bases and the V segment lost 4 bases, leaving 5 bases of the junction unmatched. The length of the CDR3 is 16 residues. Only in-frame clones appear in the TCRdb table, and some are missing; sequencing was by immunoSEQ multiplex PCR. Of some 140,000 clones listed, 88% are singletons. In the case of this clone: Its matching antigen is unknown.

The rearrangement uses TRBV6-2 or TRBV6-3 and TRBJ2-2; 12 nucleotides agree with TRBD2. This receptor was taken from an adult in good health. Sequencing was performed on peripheral blood, taken on day 0 of AZD1222 vaccination. The CDR3 coding sequence is TGTGCCAGCAGTTCCCGACTAGCGGGGGTTACCGGGGAGCTGTTTTTT. Translation gives CASSSRLAGVTGELFF.